Detailed here is one T cell receptor (beta chain). Antigen: not known. This record comes from a study of early T cells in non-severe SARS-CoV-2 infection. Study background: Sequenced bulk RNA came from whole blood that was unsorted, and chains were unpaired.

General study points: Reliance on VDJdb matching favored anti-spike CD8 responses; private and CD4 specificities were missed.

The V gene's germline CDR1 is MNHEY and CDR2 SVGAGI. V gave up 4 bases and J gave up 5 bases, with 5 bases separating them. The CDR3 covers 11 residues. In the library, individual cDNA molecules carried attached unique molecular identifiers. TCRdb used MiXCR to reprocess the 5' RACE reads, holding one entry per CDR3 protein. This repertoire shows roughly 77,000 distinct CDR3 sequences, around 10% found once; its top ten account for about 4.2%. This sequence joins TRBV6-5 and TRBJ2-5; no clear D gene. The sample taken for sequencing was whole blood. The receptor was isolated from an adult who was a healthcare worker with PCR-confirmed SARS-CoV-2 infection or an uninfected control (not recorded which). This chain's CDR3 is CASSWAETQYF. The DNA of the CDR3 is TGTGCCAGCAGTTGGGCGGAGACCCAGTACTTC.